This entry describes one T cell receptor (beta chain). This clonotype was recorded only once. The target of this receptor is not known. Base quality data are lacking; no much larger clone is found one base away. A lone read is weak support. The source of the sample is a study of relationships among human T cell subsets (dated 2010 in TCRdb). General notes on the study: Sequencing was performed on eight distinct blood T cell populations: pan T, CD8 cytotoxic, regulatory, Th1, Th2, naive plus transitional, activated and memory cells. Overall study results and their limits: The bead-based sorting could not exclude a CD4+CD8+ double-positive population. Over 50% of CD8+ cytotoxic sequences were found to belong to clones with over 100 reads, whereas few such clones were observed in the regulatory and Th2 subsets. Substantial CDR3 sharing among Th1, Th2 and regulatory T cells was interpreted as suggesting stochastic cell fate choices. No statistically significant differences in V, D and J usage, CDR3 length or N-nucleotide additions were observed among the seven subsets.

Naive plus transitional T cells were isolated with anti-CD45RA microbeads from pooled isolated CD4+ and CD8+ T cells. T cell subsets were isolated with Miltenyi superparamagnetic beads coated with subset-specific monoclonal antibodies. Every T cell population was isolated from peripheral blood. Ficoll separation was used to obtain mononuclear cells from whole blood, after which anti-CD14 microbeads were used to deplete monocytes. The isolated cell populations were resuspended in RNAprotect reagent immediately. Receptor libraries were prepared by multiplex PCR. TCRdb shows the sequencer as 454 GS FLX. Semiquantitative ARM-PCR was used to amplify the TCR alpha and beta CDR3 regions from mRNA. In ARM-PCR, tagged nested gene-specific primers were applied first, and communal superprimers then carried out the exponential amplification. Exonuclease was used to remove the nested primers before the first-round PCR products went through the second amplification round. Sequencing of the amplicons was performed on the 454 platform, which allows millions of DNA fragments to be sequenced rapidly without cloning bias. A read was counted as effective if the read could be mapped to both V and J germline segments. The study's processing was this. IRmap, which uses pyromap, a Smith-Waterman modification adapted to 454 sequencing errors, was used to assign reads to germline V, D and J segments. D-beta assignments were filtered with cutoffs set at the 99th percentile of alignment scores obtained from simulated random sequences. The CDR3 was taken to be the amino acids lying between the conserved V-segment Y[YFLI]C motif and the J-segment [FW]GXGT motif. Repertoire diversity was estimated with a compound Poisson process model previously applied to large-scale EST data. A procedure for detecting cross-contamination was used to argue that the shared CDR3s did not come from sample contamination. TCRdb passed the public sequencing reads through fastp at Q25 and MiXCR, retaining productive beta sequences. CDR3 protein duplicates are merged, each entry listing the most common genes and DNA. These V and J calls rely on TCRdb rather than the paper's analysis. In all, the sample holds 6,700 or so distinct CDR3 sequences, and under 70% of those were seen once. The ten most abundant clones make up roughly 52% of the sample.

This clonotype was obtained from a man aged 35 to 55 in good health. The sample comprised naive and transitional (CD45RA+) T cells sorted from blood. Per the publication, the cell subset or site label means: CD45RA+ naive plus transitional T cells (Tn+t).

Here the CDR3 is given as CASSLGASGIYTGELFF. In nucleotide form, the sequence is TGTGCCAGCAGCTTAGGCGCCTCGGGAATTTACACCGGGGAGCTGTTTTTT. Here the chain combines TRBV11-3 and TRBJ2-2, and perhaps TRBD2 as D gene, on 5 matching bases. As encoded in the germline V gene, CDR1 is SGHNT while CDR2 is YENEEA. CDR3 length: 17 amino acids, cysteine to phenylalanine. Kept here is only the CDR3 DNA, which spans 51 bases and is read in frame from base 1. Trimming costs V 1 base and J 3 bases, and their ends lie 15 bases apart. Extended through the reference TRBV11-3 and TRBJ2-2 proteins, this CDR3 yields the full variable domain: EAGVVQSPRYKIIEKKQPVAFWCNPISGHNTLYWYLQNLGQGPELLIRYENEEAVDDSQLPKDRFSAERLKGVDSTLKIQPAELGDSAVYLCASSLGASGIYTGELFFGEGSRLTVL.